The rows below give T cell receptor beta chains drawn from one sample of a study of blood T cell repertoires in COVID-19. Clones were read by immunoSEQ multiplex PCR, and TCRdb kept only the in-frame ones, dropping some. The sample has 350,000 to 500,000 clones, approximately 90% seen once. The sequenced sample consisted of peripheral blood. The receptors here all came from a man younger than 35 with COVID-19, enrolled during active disease. The CDR3 runs from the conserved cysteine through the conserved F or W. The D gene is left open where the match is weak. Some rows mark clone size as missing; the rest say once, few, many or name a class of expanded clone.

- TRBD1 TRBJ1-6 TRBV7-8 CASTLPGTGINSPLHF TGTGCCAGCACCTTACCCGGGACAGGAATTAATTCACCCCTCCACTTT
- TRBD1 TRBJ2-3 TRBV29-1 CSALGDRGPTDTQYF TGCAGCGCTCTGGGGGACAGGGGGCCCACAGATACGCAGTATTTT
- - TRBJ2-1 TRBV11-3 CASSLPLTRPNEQFF TGTGCCAGCAGCTTACCCCTCACGAGGCCCAATGAGCAGTTCTTC
- - TRBJ2-4 TRBV6-6 CASSYSAPRGIQYF TGTGCCAGCAGTTACAGTGCTCCCCGGGGCATTCAGTACTTC
once - TRBJ2-1 TRBV4-1 CASRETRQSNNEQFF TGCGCCAGCCGCGAAACTAGGCAGTCCAACAATGAGCAGTTCTTC
once TRBD2 TRBJ2-1 TRBV6-6 CASRRLAGGPLNEQFF TGTGCCAGCAGAAGACTAGCGGGGGGCCCCCTCAATGAGCAGTTCTTC
- TRBD1 TRBJ2-5 TRBV24-1 CATSDWGQGLSPQETQYF TGTGCCACCAGTGATTGGGGACAGGGGCTTTCACCCCAAGAGACCCAGTACTTC
- - TRBJ2-2 TRBV21-1 CASSFEYVGPNTGELFF TGTGCCAGCAGCTTCGAGTATGTGGGCCCAAACACCGGGGAGCTGTTTTTT
once TRBD2 TRBJ2-4 TRBV6-6 CASSPNPGLAGGGAKNIQYF TGTGCCAGCAGCCCGAATCCGGGACTAGCGGGAGGGGGGGCCAAAAACATTCAGTACTTC
- TRBD1 TRBJ2-1 TRBV11-3 CASSRTGREQFF TGTGCCAGCAGCCGGACAGGCAGGGAGCAGTTCTTC
- - TRBJ1-5 TRBV25-1 CASSEGQSNQPQHF TGTGCCAGCAGTGAAGGACAAAGCAATCAGCCCCAGCATTTT
- - TRBJ2-7 TRBV10-2 CASSDTYEQYF TGCGCCAGCAGCGACACCTACGAGCAGTACTTC
- TRBD2 TRBJ2-3 TRBV10-3 CAISGLASRYGDTQYF TGTGCCATCAGTGGACTAGCGTCACGGTATGGAGATACGCAGTATTTT
- - TRBJ2-7 TRBV27 CATSSGEAYEQYF TGTGCCACCAGTAGTGGGGAGGCCTACGAGCAGTACTTC
once TRBD2 TRBJ2-2 TRBV12-5 CASGSSGRHGELFF TGTGCTAGTGGCAGTAGCGGGAGACACGGGGAGCTGTTTTTT
once - TRBJ1-1 TRBV11-3 CASSYYSPYTEAFF TGTGCCAGCAGCTATTACAGCCCATACACTGAAGCTTTCTTT
- - TRBJ2-1 TRBV7-9 CASSLVADYNEQFF TGTGCCAGCAGCTTAGTGGCTGACTACAATGAGCAGTTCTTC
- TRBD1 TRBJ2-2 TRBV19 CASSRTGFSGELFF TGTGCCAGTAGTAGGACAGGGTTCTCCGGGGAGCTGTTTTTT
- TRBD2 TRBJ2-7 TRBV2 CASSGTSGKTYEQYF TGTGCCAGCAGTGGGACTAGCGGGAAGACCTACGAGCAGTACTTC
- TRBD1 TRBJ2-7 TRBV27 CASSWDRDGVEQYF TGTGCCAGCAGTTGGGACAGGGACGGGGTCGAGCAGTACTTC
- - TRBJ2-7 TRBV7-9 CASSSPDSQKLYF TGTGCCAGCAGCTCCCCGGACAGCCAAAAGCTGTACTTC
- TRBD1 TRBJ1-3 TRBV2 CASRRQGRSGNTIYF TGTGCCAGCAGACGACAGGGGCGTTCTGGAAACACCATATATTTT
once TRBD1 TRBJ2-1 TRBV6-5 CASTWTGKGEQFF TGTGCCAGCACCTGGACAGGGAAAGGTGAGCAGTTCTTC
- - TRBJ2-7 TRBV4-1 CASSQPTRNYEQYF TGCGCCAGCAGCCAGCCCACTAGGAACTACGAGCAGTACTTC
- TRBD1 TRBJ2-2 TRBV28 CASSSSGTGRVSTGELFF TGTGCCAGCAGTTCATCCGGGACAGGGAGGGTGAGCACCGGGGAGCTGTTTTTT
- - TRBJ2-7 TRBV3-1/TRBV3-2 CASSQRSYEQYF TGTGCCAGCAGCCAACGGAGCTACGAGCAGTACTTC
- - TRBJ2-1 TRBV24-1 CATSGTSGTPYNEQFF TGTGCCACCAGTGGAACCTCGGGGACACCCTACAATGAGCAGTTCTTC
- - TRBJ1-2 TRBV6-2/TRBV6-3 CASSSGGALYGYTF TGTGCCAGCAGCTCCGGAGGCGCGCTATATGGCTACACCTTC
- - TRBJ2-5 TRBV30 CAWSGGGETQYF TGTGCCTGGAGCGGGGGTGGGGAGACCCAGTACTTC
- - TRBJ1-4 TRBV19 CASSKGGAGNEKLFF TGTGCCAGTAGTAAGGGCGGGGCTGGTAATGAAAAACTGTTTTTT
- - TRBJ2-1 TRBV5-5 CASSAGTGYNEQFF TGTGCCAGCAGCGCCGGAACAGGTTACAATGAGCAGTTCTTC
- TRBD2 TRBJ2-7 TRBV28 CASSFGRGAYEQYF TGTGCCAGCAGTTTCGGGCGGGGGGCCTACGAGCAGTACTTC
- TRBD1 TRBJ1-6 TRBV13 CASSLVTGHNSPLHF TGTGCCAGCAGCTTAGTGACAGGGCATAATTCACCCCTCCACTTT
- - TRBJ2-1 TRBV6-5 CASSSRGGPEQFF TGTGCCAGCAGTTCCCGGGGAGGTCCTGAGCAGTTCTTC
- - TRBJ2-1 TRBV10-3 CAISDRGHEQFF TGTGCCATCAGTGACAGGGGCCATGAGCAGTTCTTC
- TRBD1 TRBJ2-5 TRBV7-8 CASSLDFSGTGVATQYF TGTGCCAGCAGCTTAGATTTCTCCGGGACAGGGGTTGCGACCCAGTACTTC
few TRBD1 TRBJ1-2 TRBV7-9 CASSLEQGLSYTF TGTGCCAGCAGCTTGGAACAGGGGTTGAGCTACACCTTC
once - TRBJ1-2 TRBV5-6 CASSLARGRGVSYGYTF TGTGCCAGCAGCTTGGCCAGGGGCCGCGGTGTGAGCTATGGCTACACCTTC
- - TRBJ2-4 TRBV6-2/TRBV6-3 CASSSGGTAKNIQYF TGTGCCAGCAGTTCTGGCGGCACGGCTAAAAACATTCAGTACTTC
- - TRBJ2-7 TRBV6-1 CASSDGRYYEQYF TGTGCCAGCAGTGATGGGCGTTACTACGAGCAGTACTTC
- TRBD2 TRBJ2-7 TRBV15 CATSSEGDRRGLADYEQYF TGTGCCACCAGCAGCGAGGGGGACAGAAGGGGACTAGCGGACTACGAGCAGTACTTC
- TRBD1 TRBJ2-2 TRBV5-6 CASTWPGGGLNTGELFF TGTGCCAGCACCTGGCCAGGGGGCGGGCTCAACACCGGGGAGCTGTTTTTT
once - TRBJ2-7 TRBV5-1 CASNQGIVSYEQYF TGCGCCAGCAACCAGGGGATAGTATCCTACGAGCAGTACTTC
- - TRBJ1-1 TRBV6-5 CASSPRGRGNTEAFF TGTGCCAGCAGCCCGCGCGGCAGGGGGAACACTGAAGCTTTCTTT
- - TRBJ1-2 TRBV2 CASKIGGNYGYTF TGTGCCAGCAAGATAGGGGGTAACTATGGCTACACCTTC
- TRBD1 TRBJ2-5 TRBV6-1 CASSDFTGEETQYF TGTGCCAGCAGTGATTTCACAGGGGAGGAGACCCAGTACTTC
- - TRBJ1-2 TRBV4-1 CASSQSMIITGSPGGYTF TGCGCCAGCAGCCAATCGATGATCATCACAGGGTCCCCCGGTGGCTACACCTTC
- - TRBJ2-1 TRBV2 CASFRGYESYNEQFF TGTGCCAGCTTTAGGGGATATGAATCCTACAATGAGCAGTTCTTC
- - TRBJ2-1 TRBV6-5 CASSYSRYLRNEQFF TGTGCCAGCAGTTACTCGAGGTACCTAAGGAATGAGCAGTTCTTC
- TRBD2 TRBJ2-3 TRBV7-9 CASSVPGLGDTQYF TGTGCCAGCAGCGTTCCGGGACTAGGGGATACGCAGTATTTT
few - TRBJ2-7 TRBV2 CASRNRVSYEQYF TGTGCCAGCAGGAACAGGGTGTCCTACGAGCAGTACTTC
- TRBD1 TRBJ2-1 TRBV6-5 CASSYQATGVGEQFF TGTGCCAGCAGTTACCAAGCAACAGGGGTCGGAGAGCAGTTCTTC
- - TRBJ2-6 TRBV19 CASSLSPGSLHPTSGANVLTF TGTGCCAGTAGCCTAAGTCCCGGGAGCCTGCATCCGACCTCTGGGGCCAACGTCCTGACTTTC
- TRBD1 TRBJ2-6 TRBV2 CATEGQGALGANVLTF TGTGCCACGGAGGGACAGGGGGCGCTTGGGGCCAACGTCCTGACTTTC
- - TRBJ1-4 TRBV5-4 CASSSWEGGQGVEKLFF TGTGCCAGCAGCTCCTGGGAGGGGGGCCAGGGAGTAGAAAAACTGTTTTTT
- TRBD1 TRBJ2-5 TRBV11-3 CASTEGQRQETQYF TGTGCCAGCACCGAGGGACAGCGCCAAGAGACCCAGTACTTC
- TRBD1 TRBJ1-5 TRBV6-5 CASSMTGADQPQHF TGTGCCAGCAGCATGACAGGGGCCGATCAGCCCCAGCATTTT
- - TRBJ1-3 TRBV6-5 CASSFNQGNTIYF TGTGCCAGCAGCTTTAATCAGGGAAACACCATATATTTT
- - TRBJ1-2 TRBV11-2 CASSPPGGRGYTF TGTGCCAGCAGCCCCCCGGGGGGCCGAGGCTACACCTTC
- TRBD1 TRBJ2-3 TRBV11-3 CASSSGQGLDTQYF TGTGCCAGCAGCTCTGGACAGGGGTTAGATACGCAGTATTTT